This TCR beta chain was retrieved from a study of shared clonotypes between healthy human individuals. The table came from immunoSEQ multiplex PCR; TCRdb's copy has only in-frame clones and leaves some out. The data hold some 550,000 clones, with about 96% observed a single time. Sequenced sample: naive CD4+ T cells sorted from blood. Stated subset: CD45RA+ positively selected. This receptor was identified in a woman in her 30s in good health.

The CDR3 nucleotides are TGTGCCAGCAGTGGGCAGTTAAACATGAACACTGAAGCTTTCTTT. Translated, it gives CASSGQLNMNTEAFF. The chain has TRBV28 and TRBJ1-1; D is ambiguous. Germline V CDR1 and CDR2: MDHEN, SYDVKM. There are 15 residues in the CDR3. V was shortened by 5 bases and J by 0 bases, with 13 bases between the two germline ends.